This TCR beta chain was recorded in a study of blood T cell repertoires in COVID-19. Repertoires were generated with immunoSEQ multiplex PCR, while TCRdb's copy carries only in-frame clones and drops some. The table has some 190,000 clones, 70% to 90% seen once; the top ten hold approximately 11%. The germline V gene has CDR1 SGHTA and CDR2 FQGTGA. Germline trimming cut 2 bases from V and 0 bases from J; bases unmatched to any gene: 0. This CDR3 is built from 14 residues. The sequenced material came from peripheral blood. The sequence was obtained from a human donor with active or convalescent COVID-19. The donor label of this sample is uncertain. The gene calls are TRBV7-3 and TRBJ2-7; 8 bases are a match to TRBD2. The CDR3 sequence is CASSLAGGSYEQYF. The DNA for the CDR3 is TGTGCCAGCAGCTTAGCGGGAGGCTCCTACGAGCAGTACTTC. Together with reference TRBV7-3 and TRBJ2-7, the CDR3 gives the full variable domain: GAGVSQTPSNKVTEKGKYVELRCDPISGHTALYWYRQSLGQGPEFLIYFQGTGAADDSGLPNDRFFAVRPEGSVSTLKIQRTERGDSAVYLCASSLAGGSYEQYFGPGTRLTVT.